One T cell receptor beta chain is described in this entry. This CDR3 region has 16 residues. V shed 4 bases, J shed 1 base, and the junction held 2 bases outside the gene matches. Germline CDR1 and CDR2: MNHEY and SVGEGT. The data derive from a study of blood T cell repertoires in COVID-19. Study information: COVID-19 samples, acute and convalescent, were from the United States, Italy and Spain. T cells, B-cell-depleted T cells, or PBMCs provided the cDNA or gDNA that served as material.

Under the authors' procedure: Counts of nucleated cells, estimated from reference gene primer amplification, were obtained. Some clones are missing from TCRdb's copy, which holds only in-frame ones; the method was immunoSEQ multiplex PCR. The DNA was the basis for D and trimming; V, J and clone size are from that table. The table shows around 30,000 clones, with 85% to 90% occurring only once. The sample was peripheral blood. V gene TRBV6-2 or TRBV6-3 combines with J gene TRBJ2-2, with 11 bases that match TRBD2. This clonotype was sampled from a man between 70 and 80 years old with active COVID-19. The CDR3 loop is CASSSLAGGNTGELFF. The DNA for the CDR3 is TGTGCCAGCAGTTCCCTAGCGGGAGGGAACACCGGGGAGCTGTTTTTT.